This is a list of T cell receptor beta chains from one sample in a study of T cell repertoires in cytomegalovirus infection. Their recognized antigens are unknown. TCRdb analysed the reads with MiXCR anew, one entry per CDR3 protein. The sample holds about 500,000 distinct CDR3 sequences; about 33% are singletons and the top ten take roughly 16%. Material: cultured PBMCs, obtained from culture after CMV antigen stimulation. The origin of the receptors is a human donor in good health (CMV status not recorded). Some clones in this sample may be carry-over from other donors' samples. CDR3s include the opening cysteine and the closing phenylalanine or tryptophan. The D gene is left open where the match is weak. Clone size is not always given. Where it is, it says once, few, many or a class for expanded clones.

v_gene: TRBV6-2/TRBV6-3
abundance: few
d_gene: TRBD2
j_gene: TRBJ2-1
CDR3nt: TGTGCCAGCAGTCGCGCAGAGGGACTAGCGGGAGTACACAATGAGCAGTTCTTC
CDR3aa: CASSRAEGLAGVHNEQFF

v_gene: TRBV4-1
abundance: few
d_gene: TRBD1
j_gene: TRBJ1-6
CDR3nt: TGCGCCAGCAGCCAAGACATCCTGGGACAGGGAAAATCCTATAATTCACCCCTCCACTTT
CDR3aa: CASSQDILGQGKSYNSPLHF

v_gene: TRBV6-2/TRBV6-3
abundance: few
d_gene: NA
j_gene: TRBJ2-2
CDR3nt: TGTGCCAGCAGACAATTCCCTCGGGGCACTTACGCGAACACCGGGGAGCTGTTTTTT
CDR3aa: CASRQFPRGTYANTGELFF

v_gene: TRBV4-3
abundance: NA
d_gene: NA
j_gene: TRBJ2-3
CDR3nt: TGCGCCAGCAGCCAAGATCCCCTGCTAAGGGGGGGAAGCACAGATACGCAGTATTTT
CDR3aa: CASSQDPLLRGGSTDTQYF

v_gene: TRBV11-2
abundance: NA
d_gene: TRBD2
j_gene: TRBJ2-1
CDR3nt: TGTGCCAGCAGCTATAGACTAGCGGTGCGATACAATGAGCAGTTCTTC
CDR3aa: CASSYRLAVRYNEQFF

v_gene: TRBV28
abundance: NA
d_gene: TRBD1
j_gene: TRBJ2-7
CDR3nt: TGTGCCAGCAGGCGGTGGACAGGAACCACCTACGAGCAGTACTTC
CDR3aa: CASRRWTGTTYEQYF

v_gene: TRBV19
abundance: NA
d_gene: TRBD2
j_gene: TRBJ2-2
CDR3nt: TGTGCCAGTAGTATCTCAGCGGGAGGCCCCGGGGAGCTGTTTTTT
CDR3aa: CASSISAGGPGELFF

v_gene: TRBV2
abundance: NA
d_gene: NA
j_gene: TRBJ2-4
CDR3nt: TGTGCCAGCAGTGACGTGGGGGCCAAAAACATTCAGTACTTC
CDR3aa: CASSDVGAKNIQYF

v_gene: TRBV30
abundance: NA
d_gene: TRBD1
j_gene: TRBJ2-3
CDR3nt: TGTGCCTGGAGCCGACAGGGTATGGGCGCAGATACGCAGTATTTT
CDR3aa: CAWSRQGMGADTQYF

v_gene: TRBV6-6
abundance: once
d_gene: NA
j_gene: TRBJ2-2
CDR3nt: TGTGCCAGCCACAGGTCGTCTGGGGAGCTGTTTTTT
CDR3aa: CASHRSSGELFF

v_gene: TRBV6-5
abundance: few
d_gene: TRBD1
j_gene: TRBJ2-2
CDR3nt: TGTGCCAGCAAGAGAAAACCGGGACAGGGGACAACCGGGGAGCTGTTTTTT
CDR3aa: CASKRKPGQGTTGELFF

v_gene: TRBV3-1
abundance: NA
d_gene: TRBD2
j_gene: TRBJ2-3
CDR3nt: TGTGCCAGCAGCCAAGTGGGAGGGTCGGCAGATACGCAGTATTTT
CDR3aa: CASSQVGGSADTQYF

v_gene: TRBV19
abundance: NA
d_gene: NA
j_gene: TRBJ2-1
CDR3nt: TGTGCCAGTAGTATAGATCGAGGCTCTGTCTACAATGAGCAGTTCTTC
CDR3aa: CASSIDRGSVYNEQFF

v_gene: TRBV15
abundance: NA
d_gene: NA
j_gene: TRBJ1-1
CDR3nt: TGTGCCACCAGCAGAGATTATCACACTGAAGCTTTCTTT
CDR3aa: CATSRDYHTEAFF

v_gene: TRBV7-6
abundance: few
d_gene: NA
j_gene: TRBJ2-4
CDR3nt: TGTGCCAGCAGCCAGGGAGGTGACTCTACGATCAAAAACATTCAGTACTTC
CDR3aa: CASSQGGDSTIKNIQYF

v_gene: TRBV7-2
abundance: large
d_gene: NA
j_gene: TRBJ1-1
CDR3nt: TGTGCCAGCAGCCCTCACCAAATGAACACTGAAGCTTTCTTT
CDR3aa: CASSPHQMNTEAFF

v_gene: TRBV11-2
abundance: NA
d_gene: NA
j_gene: TRBJ2-2
CDR3nt: TGTGCCAGCAGCCCGGCGGGCAGGATGAACGGGGAGCTGTTTTTT
CDR3aa: CASSPAGRMNGELFF

v_gene: TRBV25-1
abundance: once
d_gene: NA
j_gene: TRBJ1-1
CDR3nt: TGTGCCAGCAGGCCCCAAGGGGGGGGGACTGAAGCTTTCTTT
CDR3aa: CASRPQGGGTEAFF

v_gene: TRBV28
abundance: few
d_gene: NA
j_gene: TRBJ2-5
CDR3nt: TGTGCCAGCAGTGTTGGACGCAAAGAGACCCAGTACTTC
CDR3aa: CASSVGRKETQYF

v_gene: TRBV18
abundance: NA
d_gene: TRBD1
j_gene: TRBJ2-5
CDR3nt: TGTGCCAGCTCACCCCGGGACAGGTTCCAAGAGACCCAGTACTTC
CDR3aa: CASSPRDRFQETQYF

v_gene: TRBV7-2
abundance: few
d_gene: TRBD2
j_gene: TRBJ2-5
CDR3nt: TGTGCCAGCAGCTCACCCAGGACTAGCGGGAGCGGGGAGACCCAGTACTTC
CDR3aa: CASSSPRTSGSGETQYF

v_gene: TRBV5-4
abundance: NA
d_gene: NA
j_gene: TRBJ2-1
CDR3nt: TGTGCCAGCAGCCCGGACAGAAACAATGAGCAGTTCTTC
CDR3aa: CASSPDRNNEQFF

v_gene: TRBV28
abundance: few
d_gene: TRBD1
j_gene: TRBJ1-6
CDR3nt: TGTGCCAGCAGTTTAGCGGACAGGCATAATTCACCCCTCCACTTT
CDR3aa: CASSLADRHNSPLHF

v_gene: TRBV20-1
abundance: NA
d_gene: TRBD1
j_gene: TRBJ1-2
CDR3nt: TGCAGTGCTGGTACAGGGGGCGGGAACTATGGCTACACCTTC
CDR3aa: CSAGTGGGNYGYTF

v_gene: TRBV12-3/TRBV12-4
abundance: NA
d_gene: NA
j_gene: TRBJ1-5
CDR3nt: TGTGCCAGTTCCATTGGATATAGCAATCAGCCCCAGCATTTT
CDR3aa: CASSIGYSNQPQHF

v_gene: TRBV7-6
abundance: few
d_gene: TRBD2
j_gene: TRBJ2-1
CDR3nt: TGTGCCAGCAGCTTAGCGGGACTAGCGGTTACCTGGGACAATGAGCAGTTCTTC
CDR3aa: CASSLAGLAVTWDNEQFF

v_gene: TRBV7-6
abundance: NA
d_gene: NA
j_gene: TRBJ1-5
CDR3nt: TGTGCTAGCAGTCTCGACGGACTTAGCAATCAGCCCCAGCATTTT
CDR3aa: CASSLDGLSNQPQHF

v_gene: TRBV6-1
abundance: NA
d_gene: NA
j_gene: TRBJ1-2
CDR3nt: TGTGCCAGCAACCGGGCAACAGTCTATGGCTACACCTTC
CDR3aa: CASNRATVYGYTF

v_gene: TRBV7-2
abundance: NA
d_gene: TRBD1
j_gene: TRBJ1-1
CDR3nt: TGTGCCAGCAGCATCGACAGGGCCCTGAACACTGAAGCTTTCTTT
CDR3aa: CASSIDRALNTEAFF

v_gene: TRBV6-1
abundance: NA
d_gene: NA
j_gene: TRBJ2-7
CDR3nt: TGTGCCAGCAGAGGTGAGGAACGGGCCTACGAGCAGTACTTC
CDR3aa: CASRGEERAYEQYF

v_gene: TRBV11-1
abundance: NA
d_gene: NA
j_gene: TRBJ2-3
CDR3nt: TGTGCCACCGGGAGTGGGACAGATACGCAGTATTTT
CDR3aa: CATGSGTDTQYF

v_gene: TRBV6-2/TRBV6-3
abundance: NA
d_gene: NA
j_gene: TRBJ2-5
CDR3nt: TGTGCCAGCAGTTACCCCCCACGGAAACAAGAGACCCAGTACTTC
CDR3aa: CASSYPPRKQETQYF

v_gene: TRBV6-1
abundance: few
d_gene: TRBD1
j_gene: TRBJ1-1
CDR3nt: TGTGCCAGCAGGGGACAGGGGGCGGGTGAAGCTTTCTTT
CDR3aa: CASRGQGAGEAFF

v_gene: TRBV7-2
abundance: many
d_gene: TRBD2
j_gene: TRBJ2-7
CDR3nt: TGTGCCAGCAGCTTAGGTCAGGGAGGGTTGAGTTACTTC
CDR3aa: CASSLGQGGLSYF

v_gene: TRBV20-1
abundance: NA
d_gene: TRBD1
j_gene: TRBJ1-6
CDR3nt: TGCAGTGCCTCCGGGACAGGGTTTCCACCCCTCCACTTT
CDR3aa: CSASGTGFPPLHF

v_gene: TRBV7-2
abundance: NA
d_gene: NA
j_gene: TRBJ2-7
CDR3nt: TGTGCCAGCAATCTGGGCGTGTCCTACGAGCAGTACTTC
CDR3aa: CASNLGVSYEQYF

v_gene: TRBV29-1
abundance: once
d_gene: TRBD1
j_gene: TRBJ1-2
CDR3nt: TGCAGCGTGGACAGGGGGGGTGGCTACACCTTC
CDR3aa: CSVDRGGGYTF

v_gene: TRBV6-2/TRBV6-3
abundance: few
d_gene: NA
j_gene: TRBJ1-1
CDR3nt: TGTGCCAGCAGTAAGGGACGGACATCCAACACTGAAGCTTTCTTT
CDR3aa: CASSKGRTSNTEAFF

v_gene: TRBV5-6
abundance: few
d_gene: NA
j_gene: TRBJ2-2
CDR3nt: TGTGCCAGCAGCCCGACCACAGTGGGCACCGGGGAGCTGTTTTTT
CDR3aa: CASSPTTVGTGELFF

v_gene: TRBV5-4
abundance: NA
d_gene: NA
j_gene: TRBJ1-1
CDR3nt: TGTGCCAGCAGCTTGGCCGGAAGGGTGAACACTGAAGCTTTCTTT
CDR3aa: CASSLAGRVNTEAFF

v_gene: TRBV7-2
abundance: few
d_gene: NA
j_gene: TRBJ1-4
CDR3nt: TGTGCCAGCAGCCCCCGGTCGGGGAATGAAAAACTGTTTTTT
CDR3aa: CASSPRSGNEKLFF